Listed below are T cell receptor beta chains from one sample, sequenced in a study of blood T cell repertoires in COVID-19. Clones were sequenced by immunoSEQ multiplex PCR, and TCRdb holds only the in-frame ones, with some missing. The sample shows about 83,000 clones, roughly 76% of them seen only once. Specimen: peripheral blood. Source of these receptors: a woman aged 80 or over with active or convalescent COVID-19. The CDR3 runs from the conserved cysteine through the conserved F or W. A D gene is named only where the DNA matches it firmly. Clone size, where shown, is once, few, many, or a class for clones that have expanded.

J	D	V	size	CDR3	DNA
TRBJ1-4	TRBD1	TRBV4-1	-	CASSRTGTDDEKLFF	TGCGCCAGCAGCCGCACCGGGACAGATGATGAAAAACTGTTTTTT
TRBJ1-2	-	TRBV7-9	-	CASSIGLWGGNQGYGYTF	TGTGCCAGCAGCATAGGACTCTGGGGAGGGAACCAAGGGTATGGCTACACCTTC
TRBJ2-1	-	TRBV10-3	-	CAISEDGGPANEQFF	TGTGCCATCAGTGAGGACGGGGGACCAGCGAATGAGCAGTTCTTC
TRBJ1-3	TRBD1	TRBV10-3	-	CASGQVALGGNTIYF	TGTGCCAGTGGACAGGTTGCATTGGGTGGAAACACCATATATTTT
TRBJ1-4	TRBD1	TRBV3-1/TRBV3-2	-	CASSRDRVNEKLFF	TGTGCCAGCAGCCGGGACAGAGTTAATGAAAAACTGTTTTTT
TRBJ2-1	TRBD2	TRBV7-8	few	CASSLGEGLAVYNEQFF	TGTGCCAGCAGCTTAGGGGAGGGACTAGCGGTCTACAATGAGCAGTTCTTC
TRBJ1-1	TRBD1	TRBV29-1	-	CSCGGGSLNTEAFF	TGCAGTTGTGGAGGGGGCAGCTTGAACACTGAAGCTTTCTTT
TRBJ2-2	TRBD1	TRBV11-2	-	CASSSDRAFNTGELFF	TGTGCCAGCAGCTCTGACAGGGCCTTCAACACCGGGGAGCTGTTTTTT
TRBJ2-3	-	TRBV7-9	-	CASTSQTDTQYF	TGTGCCAGCACCTCCCAGACAGATACGCAGTATTTT
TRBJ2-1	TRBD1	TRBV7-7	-	CASSLGPGGYNEQFF	TGTGCTAGCAGCTTAGGCCCAGGGGGCTACAATGAGCAGTTCTTC
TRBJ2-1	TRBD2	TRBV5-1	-	CASNPGLGVGEQFF	TGCGCCAGCAACCCGGGACTAGGGGTTGGCGAGCAGTTCTTC
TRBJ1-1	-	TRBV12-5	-	CASAVTSRVTEAFF	TGTGCTAGTGCCGTGACCTCCCGGGTCACTGAAGCTTTCTTT
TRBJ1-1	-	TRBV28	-	CASSWGFDEGGTEAFF	TGTGCCAGCAGTTGGGGGTTTGATGAGGGAGGGACTGAAGCTTTCTTT
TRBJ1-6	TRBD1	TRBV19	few	CASSASTGAGNSPLHF	TGTGCCAGTAGTGCTTCGACAGGGGCAGGAAATTCACCCCTCCACTTT
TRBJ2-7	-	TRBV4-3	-	CASSQDVGGLVSYEQYF	TGCGCCAGCAGCCAAGATGTCGGGGGGCTGGTGTCCTACGAGCAGTACTTC
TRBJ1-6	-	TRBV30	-	CAWSKGRDSPLHF	TGTGCCTGGAGTAAAGGGAGGGATTCACCCCTCCACTTT
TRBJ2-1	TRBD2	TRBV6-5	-	CASRKGLVNNEQFF	TGTGCCAGCAGAAAAGGACTAGTTAACAATGAGCAGTTCTTC
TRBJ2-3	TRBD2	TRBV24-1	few	CATSEGVAGTTDTQYF	TGTGCCACCAGTGAAGGAGTAGCGGGGACCACAGATACGCAGTATTTT
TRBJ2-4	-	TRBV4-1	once	CASSQDEAAGVQNIQYF	TGCGCCAGCAGCCAAGACGAAGCGGCAGGCGTTCAAAACATTCAGTACTTC
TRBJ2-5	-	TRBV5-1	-	CASSRTLAETQYF	TGCGCCAGCAGCCGGACGCTAGCGGAGACCCAGTACTTC
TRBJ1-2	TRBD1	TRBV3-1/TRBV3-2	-	CASSHLDRADGYTF	TGTGCCAGCAGCCACCTGGACAGGGCCGACGGCTACACCTTC
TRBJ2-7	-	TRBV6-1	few	CASSEMGTGSNYEQYF	TGTGCCAGCAGTGAAATGGGGACCGGGAGCAACTACGAGCAGTACTTC
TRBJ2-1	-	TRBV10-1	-	CASSESGGANNEQFF	TGCGCCAGCAGTGAGTCGGGGGGGGCAAACAATGAGCAGTTCTTC
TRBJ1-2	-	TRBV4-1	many	CASSQDSGREASNYGYTF	TGCGCCAGCAGCCAAGATTCGGGTAGGGAGGCTTCTAACTATGGCTACACCTTC